The rows below give T cell receptor beta chains drawn from one sample of a study of blood T cell repertoires in COVID-19. Repertoires were generated with immunoSEQ multiplex PCR, while TCRdb's copy carries only in-frame clones and drops some. The sample yields around 280,000 clones, roughly 87% seen once. Sequenced: PBMCs or T cells enriched from blood (not recorded which). Source of these receptors: a woman between 35 and 50 years old who had recovered from COVID-19. The CDR3 runs from the conserved cysteine through the conserved F or W. D genes are given only for firm matches. A row's size may be missing; if present it is once, few, many or a size class.

D gene: NA; J gene: TRBJ2-5; V gene: TRBV2; CDR3 length: 13; clone size: NA; CDR3 protein: CASSLGSGETQYF; CDR3 DNA: TGTGCCAGCAGCCTGGGGAGTGGAGAGACCCAGTACTTC
D gene: TRBD1; J gene: TRBJ2-2; V gene: TRBV24-1; CDR3 length: 14; clone size: NA; CDR3 protein: CATSGQGNTGELFF; CDR3 DNA: TGTGCCACCAGTGGACAGGGTAACACCGGGGAGCTGTTTTTT
D gene: TRBD1; J gene: TRBJ2-3; V gene: TRBV5-4; CDR3 length: 14; clone size: once; CDR3 protein: CASSSRQGTDTQYF; CDR3 DNA: TGTGCCAGCAGCTCCCGACAGGGGACAGATACGCAGTATTTT
D gene: NA; J gene: TRBJ2-7; V gene: TRBV28; CDR3 length: 12; clone size: NA; CDR3 protein: CASSPLGDEQYF; CDR3 DNA: TGTGCCAGCAGTCCCCTCGGGGACGAGCAGTACTTC
D gene: NA; J gene: TRBJ1-1; V gene: TRBV27; CDR3 length: 14; clone size: NA; CDR3 protein: CASSLEGRDTEAFF; CDR3 DNA: TGTGCCAGCAGCCTAGAGGGGAGGGACACTGAAGCTTTCTTT
D gene: NA; J gene: TRBJ2-7; V gene: TRBV7-2; CDR3 length: 14; clone size: NA; CDR3 protein: CASSLSGVPYEQYF; CDR3 DNA: TGTGCCAGCAGCTTATCAGGGGTCCCCTACGAGCAGTACTTC
D gene: TRBD2; J gene: TRBJ2-5; V gene: TRBV5-6; CDR3 length: 17; clone size: NA; CDR3 protein: CASSPTTSGSNEETQYF; CDR3 DNA: TGTGCCAGCAGCCCTACAACTAGCGGGAGTAATGAAGAGACCCAGTACTTC
D gene: TRBD2; J gene: TRBJ2-1; V gene: TRBV11-3; CDR3 length: 14; clone size: few; CDR3 protein: CASSLTGGLSEQFF; CDR3 DNA: TGTGCCAGCAGCTTAACGGGAGGGCTATCTGAGCAGTTCTTC
D gene: NA; J gene: TRBJ2-1; V gene: TRBV28; CDR3 length: 15; clone size: NA; CDR3 protein: CASSFSGSPYNEQFF; CDR3 DNA: TGTGCCAGCAGTTTTTCTGGTAGCCCCTACAATGAGCAGTTCTTC
D gene: TRBD2; J gene: TRBJ2-7; V gene: TRBV4-3; CDR3 length: 15; clone size: NA; CDR3 protein: CASSQVLAGGYEQYF; CDR3 DNA: TGCGCCAGCAGCCAAGTACTAGCGGGAGGTTACGAGCAGTACTTC
D gene: NA; J gene: TRBJ2-2; V gene: TRBV21-1; CDR3 length: 22; clone size: NA; CDR3 protein: CASSNRPGQGALRGGSTGELFF; CDR3 DNA: TGTGCCAGCAGCAATAGGCCGGGACAGGGGGCGTTGCGGGGCGGGAGCACCGGGGAGCTGTTTTTT
D gene: NA; J gene: TRBJ1-6; V gene: TRBV3-1/TRBV3-2; CDR3 length: 15; clone size: once; CDR3 protein: CASSQGSGEISPLHF; CDR3 DNA: TGTGCCAGCAGCCAAGGGTCGGGGGAAATTTCACCCCTCCACTTT
D gene: NA; J gene: TRBJ1-2; V gene: TRBV3-1/TRBV3-2; CDR3 length: 13; clone size: NA; CDR3 protein: CASRRGQNYGYTF; CDR3 DNA: TGTGCCAGCAGACGAGGACAAAACTATGGCTACACCTTC
D gene: TRBD1; J gene: TRBJ1-5; V gene: TRBV2; CDR3 length: 15; clone size: NA; CDR3 protein: CASSLQGAADQPQHF; CDR3 DNA: TGTGCCAGCAGTTTACAGGGGGCGGCTGATCAGCCCCAGCATTTT